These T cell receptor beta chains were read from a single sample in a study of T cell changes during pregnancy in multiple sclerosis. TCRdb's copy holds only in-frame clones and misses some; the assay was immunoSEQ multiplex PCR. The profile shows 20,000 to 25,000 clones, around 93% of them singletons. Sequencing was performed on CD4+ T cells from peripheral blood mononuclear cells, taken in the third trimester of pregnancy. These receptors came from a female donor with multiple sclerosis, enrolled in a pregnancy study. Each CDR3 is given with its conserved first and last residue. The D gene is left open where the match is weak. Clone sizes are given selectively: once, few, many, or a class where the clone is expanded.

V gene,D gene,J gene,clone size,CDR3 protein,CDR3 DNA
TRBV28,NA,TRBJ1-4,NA,CASSYTGGNNEKLFF,TGTGCCAGCAGTTACACGGGGGGGAATAATGAAAAACTGTTTTTT
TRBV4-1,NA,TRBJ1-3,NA,CASSQDPSEGNTIYF,TGCGCCAGCAGCCAAGATCCATCGGAGGGAAACACCATATATTTT
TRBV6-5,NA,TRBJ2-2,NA,CASTLGYLNTGELFF,TGTGCCAGCACCCTGGGCTACTTGAACACCGGGGAGCTGTTTTTT
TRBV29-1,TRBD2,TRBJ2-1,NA,CSVESGGRYNEQFF,TGCAGCGTTGAAAGCGGGGGGCGCTACAATGAGCAGTTCTTC
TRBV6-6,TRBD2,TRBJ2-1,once,CASKRGSGGANEQFF,TGTGCCAGCAAACGCGGGAGCGGGGGGGCGAATGAGCAGTTCTTC
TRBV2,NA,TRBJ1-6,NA,CASGPGQHNSPLHF,TGTGCCAGCGGACCGGGACAACATAATTCACCCCTCCACTTT
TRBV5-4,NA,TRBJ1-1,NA,CASSLEGGRGTEAFF,TGTGCCAGCAGCTTGGAAGGAGGGCGAGGGACTGAAGCTTTCTTT
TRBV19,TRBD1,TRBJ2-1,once,CASSMLTGAYNEQFF,TGTGCCAGTAGTATGCTGACAGGGGCGTACAATGAGCAGTTCTTC
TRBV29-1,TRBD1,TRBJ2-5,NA,CSVGGQQETQYF,TGCAGCGTTGGGGGACAGCAAGAGACCCAGTACTTC
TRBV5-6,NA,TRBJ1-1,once,CASSFHNQAFF,TGTGCCAGCAGCTTTCACAACCAAGCTTTCTTT
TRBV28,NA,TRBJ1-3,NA,CASSFLSTGQSGNTIYF,TGTGCCAGCAGTTTTCTCTCGACAGGCCAGTCTGGAAACACCATATATTTT
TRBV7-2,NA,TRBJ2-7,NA,CASSLVVGGYEQYF,TGTGCCAGCAGCTTAGTAGTCGGGGGCTACGAGCAGTACTTC
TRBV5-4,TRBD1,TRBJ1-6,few,CASSLGVTGGSSSYNSPLHF,TGTGCCAGCAGCTTGGGCGTGACAGGGGGTTCGAGCTCCTATAATTCACCCCTCCACTTT
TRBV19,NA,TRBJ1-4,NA,CASSRRAGVQNEKLFF,TGTGCCAGTAGTAGGCGAGCAGGGGTTCAGAATGAAAAACTGTTTTTT
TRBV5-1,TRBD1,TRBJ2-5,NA,CASSIAGTGGETQYF,TGCGCCAGCAGCATCGCCGGGACAGGGGGAGAGACCCAGTACTTC
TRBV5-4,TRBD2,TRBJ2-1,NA,CASSGGLAGGPYNEQFF,TGTGCCAGCAGCGGGGGACTAGCGGGGGGGCCCTACAATGAGCAGTTCTTC
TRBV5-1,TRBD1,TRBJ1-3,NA,CASSLSSGQWRNTIYF,TGCGCCAGCAGCTTGTCATCGGGACAGTGGCGAAACACCATATATTTT